The table lists the clone carrying this T cell receptor beta chain with a count of one. Antigen: not known. V dropped 1 base and J dropped 6; count of bases not matched to a gene: 5. The CDR3 is 15 amino acids. From germline, CDR1 is LGHNT and CDR2 FRNRAP. This entry comes from a study of T cell responses to AZD1222 COVID-19 vaccine. Study as a whole: Second-dose schedules of about 4 or about 12 weeks were combined. Study-wide points: Donors, mostly white British, included more females; clonal diversity was possibly underestimated. Of the AZD1222 recipients, only five to seven were seropositive at baseline.

Clones were read by immunoSEQ multiplex PCR, and TCRdb kept only the in-frame ones, dropping some. The profile shows around 99,000 clones, about 85% of them singletons. The specimen was peripheral blood, collected on day 0 of AZD1222 vaccination. The origin of this receptor is an adult in good health. The chain couples TRBV12-5 to TRBJ1-2, with 10 bases matching TRBD1. The CDR3 spells CASGLAGTGANGYTF. As DNA, the CDR3 is TGTGCTAGTGGTTTGGCCGGGACAGGGGCCAATGGCTACACCTTC. Full variable domain (missing parts from reference TRBV12-5 and TRBJ1-2): DARVTQTPRHKVTEMGQEVTMRCQPILGHNTVFWYRQTMMQGLELLAYFRNRAPLDDSGMPKDRFSAEMPDATLATLKIQPSEPRDSAVYFCASGLAGTGANGYTFGSGTRLTVV.